Given below is one TCR beta chain in context. The antigen it recognizes is unknown. Per-nucleotide qualities are absent, and no much larger clonotype sits a single base away. The data are from a study of blood T cell repertoires in COVID-19 (dated by TCRdb to 2019 to 2021). The study in broad terms: Samples from collaborators originated in the United States, Italy and Spain and spanned both the acute and convalescent phases of COVID-19. The material from the prospective study consisted of cDNA or gDNA derived from T cells, B-cell-depleted T cells, or PBMCs. Subjects who had been exposed to COVID-19, were actively infected with it, or had recovered from it provided the deeply sampled blood TCRbeta repertoires that made up the dataset. The repertoires were released in a freely available public database intended as a resource for research on the immune response to SARS-CoV-2. Samples were obtained from the ongoing ImmuneRACE study (first 160 participants) and from over a thousand subjects provided by 6 global collaborators. A de-identified subject ID, COVID-19 status, age in years and sex were almost always included in the sample metadata. Where available, HLA class I and class II types were taken from metadata supplied by the sample provider and were not determined by assay-based typing. Overall results and qualifications from the work: Clinical and demographic metadata were provided uncurated, with the amount varying by source and participant.

The CDR3 goes from the cysteine to the phenylalanine over 19 residues. Of all the DNA, just the CDR3 is kept, 57 bases in frame from base 1. The germline V gene provides CDR1 SNHLY and CDR2 FYNNEI. V is trimmed back by 3 bases and J by 3 bases, and the junction contains 14 bases that no gene match accounts for. TCRbeta CDR3 regions were amplified from genomic DNA by means of the immunoSEQ Assay, a bias-controlled multiplex PCR. The paper's processing steps were these. Within the assay, amplification of reference gene primers was used to estimate how many nucleated cells each sample contained. To quantify the absolute abundance of each unique TCRbeta CDR3 rearrangement, sequence reads were collapsed and filtered. Productive Simpson clonality was computed per sample as the square root of Simpson's diversity index over productive rearrangements. The table comes from immuneACCESS by way of TCRdb, which keeps in-frame sequences with V and J called. Part of the clones is missing from these tables; in studies checked, under half for an unresolved V gene and the rest for unknown reasons. That table furnishes V, J and clone size, whereas the DNA furnished D and trimming. The sample yields roughly 68,000 clones; roughly 90% were counted once. The ten largest clonotypes hold 7.3% of the sample.

One collaborating source in Seattle enrolled patients during active infection and followed them longitudinally through the course of disease. Whole blood was collected in K2EDTA tubes by collaborating institutions according to the institutions' own protocols. For TCRbeta analysis, collaborators shipped samples as frozen whole blood, isolated PBMCs, or DNA extracted from either of those sample types. The rearrangement joined TRBV2 to TRBJ2-1; 10 bases in between match TRBD2. The sequencing sample was made of peripheral blood. The TCR sequence derives from a man aged 35-49 years with COVID-19, enrolled during active disease. The DNA sequence reads TGTGCCAGCAGTGAGAGGGGTTCTAGCGGGGGATCCCACTACAATGAGCAGTTCTTC. It encodes CASSERGSSGGSHYNEQFF.